These 25 T cell receptor beta chains share one sample of origin, sequenced in a study of T cells in Graves' hyperthyroidism and ophthalmopathy. RNA transcripts provided the source from which TCR beta CDR3 regions were amplified. First-round RT-PCR with HTBI primers amplified the TCR CDR3 region. A single record per CDR3 protein comes from TCRdb applying MiXCR to the multiplex PCR reads. Of roughly 700,000 distinct CDR3 sequences in the sample, roughly 32% were seen once. Input material: blood. The source of these receptors is a woman between 40 and 50 years old with Graves' hyperthyroidism.

J is TRBJ1-1 and V is TRBV7-2; D not certain. The CDR3 has 13 residues. V lost 4 bases to trimming and J lost 6 bases, with 12 bases between them. Germline CDR1 SGHTA, CDR2 FQGNSA. This CDR3 reads CASSSIGSPEAFF. In DNA, the CDR3 is TGTGCCAGCAGCTCCATAGGGAGCCCTGAAGCTTTCTTT.

This chain joins TRBV4-3 and TRBJ2-5; D is possibly TRBD1 or TRBD2 (5 bases each). The CDR3 totals 17 residues. Looked up from germline, CDR1 is LGHNA and CDR2 is YSLEER. Trimming stripped 0 bases from V and 4 bases from J, with 18 bases between. In DNA form, the CDR3 reads TGCGCCAGCAGCCAAGATAGGGTTAGCCGGGGCTCAGAGACCCAGTACTTC. Translated, it gives CASSQDRVSRGSETQYF.

This clonotype was counted between two and nine times. The chain combines TRBV5-1 with TRBJ1-2; D remains ambiguous. Germline V lookup: CDR1 SGHRS, CDR2 YFSETQ. The length of the CDR3 is 14 residues. V dropped 1 base and J dropped 6 bases, with 13 bases sitting between them. The CDR3: CASSLNRLEDGYTF. In DNA, the CDR3 is TGCGCCAGCAGCTTGAACCGCCTCGAAGATGGCTACACCTTC.

About this clonotype itself: A junction end diverges from the germline sequence, so it may reflect a read error. The chain links TRBV7-9 to TRBJ2-7, with 7 bases aligning to TRBD2. CDR1 and CDR2 (germline): SEHNR, FQNEAQ (reference sequence). The CDR3 consists of 16 residues. Here the CDR3 reads CASSQDLSGRSYEQYF. The CDR3 DNA reads as TGCGCCAGCAGCCAAGACCTCTCCGGGAGGTCCTACGAGCAGTACTTC.

The sample holds a few counts of this clonotype. J is TRBJ1-6 and V is TRBV11-2, with D unclear. V dropped 0 bases and J dropped 6 bases, with 21 bases sitting between them. The CDR3 is made up of 19 amino acids. Germline V CDR1 and CDR2: SGHAT, FQNNGV. In nucleotides, the CDR3 is TGTGCCAGCAGCTTAGATCATCGATGGGCCTACCGTCTTAATTCACCCCTCCACTTT. This translates into CASSLDHRWAYRLNSPLHF.

This clonotype was seen a handful of times. V is TRBV25-1 and J is TRBJ2-7; maybe TRBD1 (6 bases). CDR1 MGHDK and CDR2 SYGVNS come from the germline V gene. V lost 6 bases to trimming and J lost 1 base, with 13 bases between them. This CDR3 has 14 residues. The CDR3 sequence is CASSPGHLSYEQYF. CDR3 bases: TGTGCCAGCAGCCCGGGACACCTTTCCTACGAGCAGTACTTC.

Of note for this clonotype: This could be a read error, since a much larger clone is one nucleotide away. The chain is built from TRBV7-9 and TRBJ2-7; 8 nucleotides agree with TRBD1. The germline gives CDR1 SEHNR, CDR2 FQNEAQ (reference sequence). The V and J ends lost 8 bases and 7 bases, in that order; junction bases with no gene match: 16. The CDR3 sequence is 15 residues long. CDR3 bases: TGTGCCAGCGGCGCCGCCGGGACAGGAGAAAGGGAGCAGTACTTC. Its protein product is CASGAAGTGEREQYF.

The chain is built from TRBV19 and TRBJ1-2; D is ambiguous. Germline V CDR1 and CDR2: LNHDA, SQIVND (reference sequence). V dropped 4 bases and J dropped 2 bases, with 11 bases sitting between them. This CDR3 spans 14 amino acids. The CDR3 coding sequence is TGTGCCAGTAGTAGTAGCGGGATGAACTATGGCTACACCTTC. Amino acid sequence: CASSSSGMNYGYTF.

The rearrangement uses TRBV7-9 and TRBJ1-6, with D tentatively TRBD1 (6 bases). The CDR3 sequence is 18 residues long. V lost 5 bases and J 7 bases, leaving 24 bases between the germline ends. Germline-derived CDR1 and CDR2 are SEHNR and FQNEAQ (reference sequence). CDR3 sequence (DNA): TGTGCCAGCAGCCCCTCAGCATGGGGGCGAATGGCGAATTCACCCCTCCACTTT. This gives the protein CASSPSAWGRMANSPLHF.

V usage is TRBV7-8 and J usage is TRBJ1-2; D perhaps matches TRBD1 (6 bases). Germline CDR1 SGHVS, CDR2 FQNEAQ. The V gene lost 6 bases and the J gene lost 5 bases, with 25 bases spanning the gap. The CDR3 totals 17 residues. The CDR3 here is CASSQILPGHSSYGYTF. CDR3 nucleotides: TGTGCCAGCAGTCAAATCCTTCCGGGACATTCTTCTTATGGCTACACCTTC.

This clonotype was counted ten times or more. The V and J genes are TRBV2 and TRBJ1-2, with unresolved D. Trimming took 4 bases from V and 4 from J, leaving 25 bases between them. Germline CDR1 SNHLY, CDR2 FYNNEI. This CDR3 comprises 18 residues. The CDR3 DNA reads TGTGCCAGCAGTGTCCCCCAATCCAGGATGGTAGTTAGCTATGGCTACACCTTC. It encodes CASSVPQSRMVVSYGYTF.

This rearrangement joins TRBV19 to TRBJ2-5, with 7 bases identical to TRBD2. Germline-derived CDR1 and CDR2 are LNHDA and SQIVND (reference sequence). Trimming cost V 6 bases and J 3 bases; bases outside gene matches: 10. The CDR3 spans 15 residues. CDR3 in amino acids: CASSPGGAGKETQYF. DNA of the CDR3: TGTGCCAGTAGCCCCGGGGGAGCGGGGAAAGAGACCCAGTACTTC.

This clonotype was observed at least ten times. The chain joins TRBV20-1 to TRBJ1-4; 7 positions match TRBD1. V shed 3 bases, J shed 3 bases, and the junction held 1 base outside the gene matches. Germline V gene sequence: CDR1 DFQATT, CDR2 SNEGSKA (reference sequence). This CDR3 has 13 residues. The CDR3 DNA is TGCAGTGCTAGGGGACAGCCTAATGAAAAACTGTTTTTT. Its translation: CSARGQPNEKLFF.

The V call is TRBV6-1, the J call TRBJ1-5; D may be TRBD1 (6 bases). Germline CDR1 and CDR2: MNHNS and SASEGT. The germline V and J ends were trimmed by 5 bases and 5 bases, with 19 bases remaining between them. The CDR3 length is 16 residues. CDR3 protein: CASSLREGRGYQPQHF. In DNA form, the CDR3 reads TGTGCCAGCAGTCTAAGGGAAGGGAGGGGGTATCAGCCCCAGCATTTT.

Concerning this clonotype itself: A single base separates this from a much larger clone, so it may be a read error. The chain employs TRBV10-3 and TRBJ1-6, with D uncertain. The V gene's germline CDR1 is ENHRY and CDR2 SYGVKD. The CDR3 sequence is 13 residues long. Deletions cut 5 bases from V and 10 bases from J, with 12 bases between. Written as DNA, the CDR3 is TGTGCCATCAGTATCCGCCCCGGCTCACCCCTCCACTTT. It encodes CAISIRPGSPLHF.

In this sample, this clonotype turned up many times. This sequence joins TRBV7-9 and TRBJ2-5; TRBD1 matches at 8 bases. The CDR3 runs 14 residues. Germline CDR1 reads SEHNR; CDR2 reads FQNEAQ (reference sequence). V shed 1 base, J shed 4 bases, and the junction held 2 bases outside the gene matches. The CDR3 region has the DNA TGTGCCAGCAGCTTAGAAACAGGGGGAGAGACCCAGTACTTC. It is translated as CASSLETGGETQYF. Supplemented by reference TRBV7-9 and TRBJ2-5, the full variable domain reads DTGVSQNPRHKITKRGQNVTFRCDPISEHNRLYWYRQTLGQGPEFLTYFQNEAQLEKSRLLSDRFSAERPKGSFSTLEIQRTEQGDSAMYLCASSLETGGETQYFGPGTRLLVL.

The chain employs TRBV7-8 and TRBJ2-5, with D maybe TRBD2 (5 bases). Germline V gives CDR1 SGHVS, CDR2 FQNEAQ. V shed 5 bases and J shed 3 bases, with 16 bases lying between them. The CDR3 has 15 amino acids. The CDR3 reads CASSHHRDAKETQYF. In nucleotides, the CDR3 is TGTGCCAGCAGCCACCACCGGGATGCTAAAGAGACCCAGTACTTC.

This clonotype was found many times. The rearrangement joins TRBV24-1 to TRBJ1-1; TRBD1 is a possible D gene (6 bases). From germline, CDR1 is KGHDR and CDR2 SFDVKD. Trimming cost V 2 bases and J 5 bases, with 8 bases left between them. This CDR3 comprises 13 residues. DNA for the CDR3: TGTGCCACCAGTGATTCGGGGGCAACTGAAGCTTTCTTT. Translation gives CATSDSGATEAFF.

This clonotype has a handful of counts. This may arise from a read error, as a much more abundant clone is one base away. The rearrangement uses TRBV15 and TRBJ1-5; D call uncertain. CDR3 size: 13 residues. The germline V gene encodes CDR1 LNHNV and CDR2 YYDKDF (reference sequence). The V end lost 4 bases, the J end lost 6 bases, and 10 bases lay between the germline ends. CDR3 amino acids: CATSMDEGQPQHF. CDR3 in DNA: TGTGCCACCAGCATGGACGAAGGTCAGCCCCAGCATTTT.

Only a few counts were recorded for this clonotype. The rearrangement joins TRBV30 to TRBJ2-7; D gene uncertain. This CDR3 is 14 amino acids long. CDR1 and CDR2 (germline): GTSNPN, SVGIG (reference sequence). The V end was cut by 1 base, the J end by 0 bases, with 10 bases between. DNA for the CDR3: TGTGCCTGGAGTGGTGCCTTCCGCTCCTACGAGCAGTACTTC. This encodes CAWSGAFRSYEQYF.

This sequence joins TRBV15 and TRBJ1-2; possible D gene TRBD1, 5 bases. The germline V gene has CDR1 LNHNV and CDR2 YYDKDF (reference sequence). Trimming shortened V by 3 bases and J by 3 bases, and 11 bases separated the two germline ends. The CDR3 is made up of 14 amino acids. CDR3 residues: CATSSVGLDYGYTF. The CDR3 bases are TGTGCCACCAGCAGCGTGGGACTCGACTATGGCTACACCTTC.

This clonotype occurred a few times. The chain is built from TRBV7-9 and TRBJ1-3; 8 bases agree with TRBD1. CDR1 and CDR2 (germline): SEHNR, FQNEAQ (reference sequence). The CDR3 is 18 amino acids. J was trimmed by 0 bases and V by 1 base; bases with no gene match: 8. The CDR3 loop reads CASSLVFDRGSSGNTIYF. The CDR3 nucleotides are TGTGCCAGCAGCTTAGTATTCGACAGGGGAAGCTCTGGAAACACCATATATTTT.

Only a few counts were recorded for this clonotype. CDR3: CATSSPSEAGGVETQYF. The CDR3, as DNA: TGTGCCACCAGCAGCCCTAGCGAAGCGGGGGGTGTGGAGACCCAGTACTTC. The rearrangement uses TRBV15 and TRBJ2-5; TRBD2 matches 9 bases. CDR3 size: 17 residues. With 3 bases clipped from V and 5 bases from J, the junction kept 13 bases outside the gene matches. Germline V CDR1 and CDR2: LNHNV, YYDKDF (reference sequence). The full variable domain, its missing parts supplied by reference TRBV15 and TRBJ2-5, is DAMVIQNPRYQVTQFGKPVTLSCSQTLNHNVMYWYQQKSSQAPKLLFHYYDKDFNNEADTPDNFQSRRPNTSFCFLDIRSPGLGDTAMYLCATSSPSEAGGVETQYFGPGTRLLVL.

This chain uses TRBV6-1 with TRBJ1-1; TRBD1 is a possible D gene (5 bases). The CDR3 length is 15 residues. Germline CDR1 and CDR2: MNHNS and SASEGT. The V gene lost 7 bases and the J gene lost 2 bases, with 17 bases spanning the gap. The CDR3: CASKGPGSSNTEAFF. The CDR3, as DNA: TGTGCCAGCAAGGGGCCAGGGTCCTCTAACACTGAAGCTTTCTTT.

The rearrangement links TRBV7-2 to TRBJ1-1; TRBD1 matches at 7 bases. V trimming: 2 bases; J trimming: 8 bases; junction bases outside the gene matches: 11. Germline V CDR1 and CDR2: SGHTA, FQGNSA. This CDR3 contains 15 residues. The CDR3 DNA follows: TGTGCCAGCAGCTTAAGGATTTTCGAGACAGGGGAAGCTTTCTTT. Translated, it gives CASSLRIFETGEAFF.